This T cell receptor (beta chain) was sequenced in a study of PD-1 blockade in classical Hodgkin lymphoma. Overall study context: Nivolumab dosed at 3 mg/kg went to patients intravenously every 2 weeks. Notes on the study in general: Newly diagnosed and completely responding patients shared comparable baseline diversity. Relapsed/refractory patients reportedly had lower baseline diversity than newly diagnosed patients.

A word on this clone: Its antigen remains unknown.

Time point of the sample: cycle 4 day 1 (C4D1), after 6 weeks of nivolumab. All trial patients relapsed after autologous stem cell transplantation. The patients, who had relapsed/refractory classical Hodgkin lymphoma, achieved best responses of complete response, partial response or progressive disease. Trimming cost V 7 bases and J 5 bases; bases outside gene matches: 6. Germline loops: CDR1 SGHAT, CDR2 FQNNGV. This CDR3 contains 13 residues. This table comes from immunoSEQ multiplex PCR, and its TCRdb copy is limited to in-frame clones, with some not included. The table has 25,000 or so clones, 88% seen once.

The rearrangement joins TRBV11-2 to TRBJ2-5; 8 positions match TRBD2. This sequence was found in a human donor with classical Hodgkin lymphoma. Material: peripheral blood mononuclear cells (PBMCs), obtained before the fourth cycle of nivolumab. In DNA, the CDR3 is TGTGCCAGCACGACGGGGGGGCGTGAGACCCAGTACTTC. Translation: CASTTGGRETQYF.